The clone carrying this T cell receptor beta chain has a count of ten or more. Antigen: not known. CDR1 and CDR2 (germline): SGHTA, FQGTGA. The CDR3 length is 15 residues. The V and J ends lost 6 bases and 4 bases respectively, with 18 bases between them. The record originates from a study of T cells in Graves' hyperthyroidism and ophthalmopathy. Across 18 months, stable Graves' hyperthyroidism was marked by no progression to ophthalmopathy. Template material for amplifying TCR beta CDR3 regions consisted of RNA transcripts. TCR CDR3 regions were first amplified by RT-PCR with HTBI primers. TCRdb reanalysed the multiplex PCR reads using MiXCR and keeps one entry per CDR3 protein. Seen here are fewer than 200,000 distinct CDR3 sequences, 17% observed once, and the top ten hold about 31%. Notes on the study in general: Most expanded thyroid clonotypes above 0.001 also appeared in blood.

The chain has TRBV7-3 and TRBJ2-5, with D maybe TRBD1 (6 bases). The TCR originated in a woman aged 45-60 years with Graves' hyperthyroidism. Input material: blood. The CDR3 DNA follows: TGTGCCAGCAGTCTTAACGCGGCCAGGGGAGAGACCCAGTACTTC. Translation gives CASSLNAARGETQYF.